The clone carrying this T cell receptor (beta chain) has a handful of counts. What it binds is unknown. The source of the sample is a study of beta chain features in type 1 diabetes. General study points: High-TCR-expressing cells could be over-represented by cDNA sequencing. Individuals with type 1 diabetes displayed fewer insertions and more deletions at VDJ junctions.

Trimming cost V 3 bases and J 0 bases, with 15 bases left between them. This CDR3 spans 17 amino acids. The V gene's germline CDR1 is LNHDA and CDR2 SQIVND (reference sequence). Sorted populations all exceeded 95% purity. Investigators reverse transcribed all isolated RNA, so they sequenced expressed TCRB transcripts. The assay was immunoSEQ multiplex PCR, and TCRdb's table has in-frame clones only and misses some. The repertoire holds around 140,000 clones, 10% seen once, with under 1.5% in the top ten. The sequencing sample was made of naive CD4+ T cells from blood. The chain has TRBV19 and TRBJ2-1, with TRBD2 as a possible D gene (6 bases). The receptor was derived from a young man in good health. CDR3 sequence reads: CASSIRRAGSSYNEQFF. In DNA form, the CDR3 reads TGTGCCAGTAGTATCCGACGGGCGGGGAGCTCCTACAATGAGCAGTTCTTC.